The 8 T cell receptor beta chains below were found in one sample sequenced in a study of human T cells and chemical hapten exposure. The time point is: patch test 1, 2 weeks after DPC sensitization. Treatment denoted: therapeutic diphenylcyclopropenone sensitization with weekly scalp DPC. Each CDR3 protein gets one entry after TCRdb re-called the RACE reads with MiXCR. The sample lists approximately 70,000 distinct CDR3 sequences, roughly 9.8% occurring once. The sample here was whole blood, taken in connection with sensitization to the hapten diphenylcyclopropenone (DPC). The source is a middle-aged woman with alopecia areata. Some clones in this sample may be carry-over from other donors' samples.

This clonotype occurred many times. The gene calls are TRBV28 and TRBJ2-7; tentatively, D is TRBD1 (7 bases). V lost 3 bases to trimming and J lost 5 bases, with 17 bases between them. This CDR3 is built from 15 residues. Germline V gene sequence: CDR1 MDHEN, CDR2 SYDVKM. The DNA of the CDR3 is TGTGCCAGCAGTTTCCTGACAGGGACTCGCCACGAGCAGTACTTC. Its translation: CASSFLTGTRHEQYF.

This clonotype was detected many times. V and J are TRBV4-1 and TRBJ2-1; TRBD1 aligns across 11 bases. V lost 2 bases and J lost 8; bases outside the gene matches: 8. Germline V gives CDR1 MGHRA, CDR2 YSYEKL. This CDR3 is 16 amino acids long. CDR3 sequence (DNA): TGCGCCAGCAGCCAATGGACAGGGGGCTTGATTGATGAGCAGTTCTTC. Residues: CASSQWTGGLIDEQFF.

The chain joins TRBV11-2 to TRBJ1-2, with 7 bases identical to TRBD1. Germline CDR1 reads SGHAT; CDR2 reads FQNNGV. This CDR3 is 17 amino acids long. The ends lost 0 bases at V and 6 bases at J; junction bases unmatched: 13. The CDR3 here is CASSLEPYRGFLNGYTF. CDR3 sequence (DNA): TGTGCCAGCAGCTTAGAGCCCTACAGGGGCTTCCTGAATGGCTACACCTTC.

There are many counts of this clonotype. This chain connects TRBV12-3 or TRBV12-4 to TRBJ1-1; TRBD1 aligns across 12 bases. Trimming at V came to 5 bases and at J to 1 base, leaving 11 bases not matched to a gene. The CDR3 runs to 18 residues. Written as DNA, the CDR3 is TGTGCCAGCAGTCGCCAAACGGGGACAGGGGGCGCGAACACTGAAGCTTTCTTT. It yields the protein CASSRQTGTGGANTEAFF.

This clonotype came up many times. The rearrangement joins TRBV4-2 to TRBJ1-6; 9 bases are shared with TRBD1. The CDR3 sequence is 16 residues long. Germline assignment: CDR1 LGHNA and CDR2 YNFKEQ. After removal of 0 bases from V and 6 bases from J, the junction contained 3 bases not matched to a gene. CDR3 sequence (DNA): TGTGCCAGCAGCCAAGACACAGGGGGCGGTAATTCACCCCTCCACTTT. Translating gives CASSQDTGGGNSPLHF.

This clonotype appeared many times. The chain couples TRBV6-2 or TRBV6-3 to TRBJ2-6, with 7 bases matching TRBD2. J lost 2 bases, V lost 6 bases, and 1 base had no gene match. Per germline, CDR1 MNHEY and CDR2 SVGEGT. The CDR3 covers 14 residues. For the CDR3, the DNA is TGTGCCAGCAGGGGAGGGGCTGGGGCCAACGTCCTGACTTTC. This codes for CASRGGAGANVLTF.

The chain carries TRBV20-1 and TRBJ1-5; 7 bases align to TRBD1. Germline V lookup: CDR1 DFQATT, CDR2 SNEGSKA (reference sequence). The CDR3 is 16 amino acids. Unmatched junction bases numbered 11, after V lost 4 bases and J lost 2 bases. CDR3 nucleotides: TGCAGTGCTACCAACGGCGGACAGGCGGGCAATCAGCCCCAGCATTTT. Translation gives CSATNGGQAGNQPQHF.

This clonotype was seen repeatedly, ten times or more. The V call is TRBV2, the J call TRBJ2-1; D unresolved. The V end lost 6 bases, the J end lost 9 bases, and 9 bases lay between the germline ends. The CDR3 length is 11 residues. In germline, CDR1 is SNHLY, CDR2 FYNNEI. The CDR3 region has the DNA TGTGCCAGCAGCCCCTTTGGTGAGCAGTTCTTC. Protein sequence: CASSPFGEQFF.